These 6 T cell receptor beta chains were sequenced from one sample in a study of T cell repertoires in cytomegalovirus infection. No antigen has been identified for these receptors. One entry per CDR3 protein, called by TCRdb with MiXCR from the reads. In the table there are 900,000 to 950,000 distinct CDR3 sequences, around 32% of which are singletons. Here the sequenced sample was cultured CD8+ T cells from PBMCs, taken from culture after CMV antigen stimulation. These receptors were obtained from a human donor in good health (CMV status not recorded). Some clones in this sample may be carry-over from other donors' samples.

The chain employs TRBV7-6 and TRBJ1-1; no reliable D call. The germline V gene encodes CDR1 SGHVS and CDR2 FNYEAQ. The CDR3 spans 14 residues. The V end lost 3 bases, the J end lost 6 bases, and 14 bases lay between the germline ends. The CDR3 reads CASSFKEGESEAFF. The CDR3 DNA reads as TGTGCCAGCAGCTTTAAAGAGGGAGAGTCTGAAGCTTTCTTT.

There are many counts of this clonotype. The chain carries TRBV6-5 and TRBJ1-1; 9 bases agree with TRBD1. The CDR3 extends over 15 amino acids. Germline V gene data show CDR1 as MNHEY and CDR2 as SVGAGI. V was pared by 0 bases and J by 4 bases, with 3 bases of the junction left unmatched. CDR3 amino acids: CASSYSATGGTEAFF. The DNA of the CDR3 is TGTGCCAGCAGTTACTCCGCGACAGGGGGCACTGAAGCTTTCTTT.

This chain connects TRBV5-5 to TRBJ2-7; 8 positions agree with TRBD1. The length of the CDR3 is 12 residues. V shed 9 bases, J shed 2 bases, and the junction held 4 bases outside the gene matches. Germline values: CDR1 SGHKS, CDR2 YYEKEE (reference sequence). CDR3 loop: CATTGGTYEQYF. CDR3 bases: TGTGCCACTACAGGGGGGACCTACGAGCAGTACTTC.

CDR3 nucleotides: TGTGCCATCGACGGGGCTTCATTGGAGACCCAGTACTTC. This gives the protein CAIDGASLETQYF. The rearrangement links TRBV7-3 to TRBJ2-5; the D gene could be TRBD1 or TRBD2 (5 bases each). Germline CDR1 and CDR2: SGHTA and FQGTGA. V lost 10 bases, J lost 5 bases, and 17 bases lay in between. CDR3 size: 13 residues.

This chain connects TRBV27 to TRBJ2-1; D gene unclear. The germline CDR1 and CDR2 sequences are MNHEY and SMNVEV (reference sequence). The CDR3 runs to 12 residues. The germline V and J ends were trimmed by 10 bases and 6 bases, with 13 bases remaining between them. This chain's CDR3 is CATRAPGNEQFF. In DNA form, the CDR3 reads TGTGCCACCCGGGCCCCAGGCAATGAGCAGTTCTTC.

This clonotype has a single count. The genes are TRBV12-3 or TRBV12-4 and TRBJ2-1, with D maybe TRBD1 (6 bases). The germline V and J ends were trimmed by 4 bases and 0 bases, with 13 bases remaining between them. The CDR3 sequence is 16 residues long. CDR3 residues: CASSSGTPSSYNEQFF. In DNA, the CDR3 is TGTGCCAGCAGTTCCGGGACACCCAGCTCCTACAATGAGCAGTTCTTC.